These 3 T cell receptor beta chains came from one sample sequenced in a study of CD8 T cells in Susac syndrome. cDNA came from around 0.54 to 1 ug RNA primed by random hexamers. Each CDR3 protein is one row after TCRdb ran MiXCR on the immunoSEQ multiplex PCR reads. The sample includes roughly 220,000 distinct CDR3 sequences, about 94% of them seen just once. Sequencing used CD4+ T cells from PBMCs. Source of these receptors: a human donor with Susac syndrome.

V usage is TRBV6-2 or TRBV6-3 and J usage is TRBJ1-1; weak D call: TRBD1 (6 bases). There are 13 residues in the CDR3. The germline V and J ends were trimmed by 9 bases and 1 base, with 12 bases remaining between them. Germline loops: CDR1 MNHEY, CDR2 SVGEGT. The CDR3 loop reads CASYRERNTEAFF. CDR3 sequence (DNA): TGTGCCAGTTACAGGGAGAGGAACACTGAAGCTTTCTTT.

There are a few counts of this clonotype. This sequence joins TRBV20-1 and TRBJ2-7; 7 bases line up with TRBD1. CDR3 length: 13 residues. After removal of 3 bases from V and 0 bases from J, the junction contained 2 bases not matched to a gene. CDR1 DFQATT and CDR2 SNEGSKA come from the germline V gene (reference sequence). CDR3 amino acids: CSARGQISYEQYF. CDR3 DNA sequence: TGCAGTGCTAGGGGACAGATCTCCTACGAGCAGTACTTC.

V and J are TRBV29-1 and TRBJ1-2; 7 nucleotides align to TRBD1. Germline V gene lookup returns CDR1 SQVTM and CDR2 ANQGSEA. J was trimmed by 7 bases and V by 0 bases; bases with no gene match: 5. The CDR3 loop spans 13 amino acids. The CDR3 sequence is CSVEDLQGTGYTF. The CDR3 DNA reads TGCAGCGTTGAAGATCTACAGGGGACTGGCTACACCTTC.